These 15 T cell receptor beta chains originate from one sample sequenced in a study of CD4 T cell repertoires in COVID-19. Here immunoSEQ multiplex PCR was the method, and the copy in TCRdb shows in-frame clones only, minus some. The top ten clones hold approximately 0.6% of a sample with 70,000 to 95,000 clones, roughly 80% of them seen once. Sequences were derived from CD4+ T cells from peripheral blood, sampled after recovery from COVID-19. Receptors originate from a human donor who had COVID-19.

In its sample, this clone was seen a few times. CDR3 region: CASSLPSGTGRANEKLFF. The CDR3 nucleotides are TGTGCCAGCAGCTTACCCTCCGGGACAGGGCGGGCTAATGAAAAACTGTTTTTT. V and J are TRBV7-9 and TRBJ1-4, with TRBD1 matching over 9 bases. Germline-derived CDR1 and CDR2 are SEHNR and FQNEAQ (reference sequence). The trim removed 2 bases at V and 3 bases at J, leaving 10 bases unmatched. The CDR3 runs 18 residues.

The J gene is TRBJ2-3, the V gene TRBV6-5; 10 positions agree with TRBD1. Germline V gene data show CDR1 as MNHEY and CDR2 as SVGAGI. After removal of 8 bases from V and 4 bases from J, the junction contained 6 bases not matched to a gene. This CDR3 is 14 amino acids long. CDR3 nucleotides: TGTGCCAGCCCTACGGGACAGGGGCCAGATACGCAGTATTTT. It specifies CASPTGQGPDTQYF.

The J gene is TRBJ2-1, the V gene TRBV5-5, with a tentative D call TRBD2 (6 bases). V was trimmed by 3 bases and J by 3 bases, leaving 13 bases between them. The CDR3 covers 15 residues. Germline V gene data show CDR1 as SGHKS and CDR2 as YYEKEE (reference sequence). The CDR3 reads CASSWDSVLYNEQFF. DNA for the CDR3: TGTGCCAGCAGCTGGGACTCCGTTCTCTACAATGAGCAGTTCTTC.

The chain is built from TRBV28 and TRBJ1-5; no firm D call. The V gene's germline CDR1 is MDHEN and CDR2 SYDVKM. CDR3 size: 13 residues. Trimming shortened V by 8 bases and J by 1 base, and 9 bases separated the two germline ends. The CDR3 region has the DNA TGTGCCAGCTTTGGTGCCAGCAATCAGCCCCAGCATTTT. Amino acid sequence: CASFGASNQPQHF.

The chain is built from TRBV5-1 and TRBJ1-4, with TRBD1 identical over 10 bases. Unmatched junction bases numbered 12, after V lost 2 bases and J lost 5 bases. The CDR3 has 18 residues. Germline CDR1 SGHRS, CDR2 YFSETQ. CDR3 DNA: TGCGCCAGCAGCTTCCTACCGGGACAGGGGAACGAAAATGAAAAACTGTTTTTT. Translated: CASSFLPGQGNENEKLFF.

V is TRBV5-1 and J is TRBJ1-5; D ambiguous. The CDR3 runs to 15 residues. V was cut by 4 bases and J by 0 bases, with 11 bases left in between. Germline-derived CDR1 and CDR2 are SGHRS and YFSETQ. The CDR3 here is CASSLSGVSNQPQHF. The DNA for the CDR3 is TGCGCCAGCAGCCTGAGTGGGGTTAGCAATCAGCCCCAGCATTTT.

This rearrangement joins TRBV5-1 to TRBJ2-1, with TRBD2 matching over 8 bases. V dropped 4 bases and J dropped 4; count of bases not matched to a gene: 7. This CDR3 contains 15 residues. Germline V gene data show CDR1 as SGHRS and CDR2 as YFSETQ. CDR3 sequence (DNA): TGCGCCAGCAGCCCGTGGACTAGCAGATACAATGAGCAGTTCTTC. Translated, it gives CASSPWTSRYNEQFF. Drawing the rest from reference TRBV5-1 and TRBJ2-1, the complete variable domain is KAGVTQTPRYLIKTRGQQVTLSCSPISGHRSVSWYQQTPGQGLQFLFEYFSETQRNKGNFPGRFSGRQFSNSRSEMNVSTLELGDSALYLCASSPWTSRYNEQFFGPGTRLTVL.

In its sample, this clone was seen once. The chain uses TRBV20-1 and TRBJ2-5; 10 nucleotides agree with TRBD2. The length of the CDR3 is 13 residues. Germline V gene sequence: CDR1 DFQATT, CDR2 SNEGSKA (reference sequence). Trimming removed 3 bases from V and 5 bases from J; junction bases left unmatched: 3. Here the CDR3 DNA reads TGCAGTGCTAGTGTTAGCGGGGGGGAGACCCAGTACTTC. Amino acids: CSASVSGGETQYF.

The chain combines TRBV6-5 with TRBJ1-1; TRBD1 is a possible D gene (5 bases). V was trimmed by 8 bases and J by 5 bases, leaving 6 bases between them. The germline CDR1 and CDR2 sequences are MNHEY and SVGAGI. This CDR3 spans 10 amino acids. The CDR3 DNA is TGTGCCAGCGGGGCAACTGAAGCTTTCTTT. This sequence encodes CASGATEAFF.

CDR3 bases: TGTGCCAGCAGCCAGAAGACAGTCCGCTATAATTCACCCCTCCACTTT. Encoded protein: CASSQKTVRYNSPLHF. The chain uses TRBV21-1 and TRBJ1-6; the DNA was not used to check the table's D call, TRBD1. TRBV21-1 is listed as a pseudogene. This CDR3 has 16 residues.

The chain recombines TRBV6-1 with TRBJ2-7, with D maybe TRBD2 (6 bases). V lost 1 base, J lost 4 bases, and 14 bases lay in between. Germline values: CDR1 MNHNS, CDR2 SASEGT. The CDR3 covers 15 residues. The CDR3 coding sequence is TGTGCCAGCAGTGAAGGTCGGGACTCCGTTTACGAGCAGTACTTC. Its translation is CASSEGRDSVYEQYF.

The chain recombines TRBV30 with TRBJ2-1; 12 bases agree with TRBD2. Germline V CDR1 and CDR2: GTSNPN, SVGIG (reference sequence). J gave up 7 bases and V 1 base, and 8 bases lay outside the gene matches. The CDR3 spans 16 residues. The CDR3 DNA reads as TGTGCCTGGAGTGACCAACTAGCGGGAGGCAGGAATGAGCAGTTCTTC. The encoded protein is CAWSDQLAGGRNEQFF.

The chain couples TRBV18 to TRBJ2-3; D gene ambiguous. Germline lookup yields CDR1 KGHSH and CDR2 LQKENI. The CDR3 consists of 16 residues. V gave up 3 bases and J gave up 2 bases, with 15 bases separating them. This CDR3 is CASSPERLLPTDTQYF. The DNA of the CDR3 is TGTGCCAGCTCACCGGAGCGACTCTTACCCACAGATACGCAGTATTTT.

CDR3 DNA sequence: TGTGCTAGTGGTTTGGGCACTCAAACTGGAAACACCATATATTTT. Its protein product is CASGLGTQTGNTIYF. This chain connects TRBV12-5 to TRBJ1-3; D is undetermined. Trimming removed 1 base at V and 2 bases at J, with 9 bases between. The CDR3 loop spans 15 amino acids. Germline CDR1 and CDR2: LGHNT and FRNRAP.

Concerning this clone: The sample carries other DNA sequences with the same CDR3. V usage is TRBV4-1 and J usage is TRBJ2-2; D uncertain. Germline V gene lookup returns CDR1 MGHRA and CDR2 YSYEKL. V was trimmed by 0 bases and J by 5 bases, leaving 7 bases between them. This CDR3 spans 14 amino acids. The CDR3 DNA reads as TGCGCCAGCAGCCAAGATCCTCGGACCGGGGAGCTGTTTTTT. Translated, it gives CASSQDPRTGELFF.